Below, 3 T cell receptor beta chains from the same sample are listed, as sequenced in a study of blood T cell repertoires in COVID-19. Libraries were prepared by immunoSEQ multiplex PCR; TCRdb keeps only in-frame clonotypes and omits some of them. The profile shows 110,000 or so clones, about four fifths of them singletons. Sequenced input: peripheral blood. The receptors were sampled from an elderly man with acute or convalescent COVID-19.

V usage is TRBV6-6 and J usage is TRBJ1-1; D ambiguous. Germline values: CDR1 MNHNY, CDR2 SVGAGI (reference sequence). Between the trimmed V and J ends, which lost 4 bases and 3 bases, there was a span of 9 bases. There are 13 residues in the CDR3. This CDR3 is CASSLSEDTEAFF. The CDR3 DNA sequence: TGTGCCAGCAGTTTATCAGAGGACACTGAAGCTTTCTTT.

CDR3 nucleotide sequence: TGCGCCAGCAGCCAAGATCTACGGGTGAGCAACTACACCTTC. Translated, it gives CASSQDLRVSNYTF. The chain combines TRBV4-3 with TRBJ1-2, with D uncertain. Germline V gene lookup returns CDR1 LGHNA and CDR2 YSLEER. Trimming shortened V by 0 bases and J by 10 bases, and 15 bases separated the two germline ends. The CDR3 is made up of 14 amino acids.

The V and J genes are TRBV20-1 and TRBJ2-4; TRBD1 might be the D (5 bases). CDR1 DFQATT and CDR2 SNEGSKA come from the germline V gene (reference sequence). This CDR3 spans 13 amino acids. V lost 3 bases and J lost 2, with 8 bases in between. This chain's CDR3 is CSASQGTKNIQYF. In DNA form, the CDR3 reads TGCAGTGCTAGTCAGGGTACCAAAAACATTCAGTACTTC.